A single sample gave rise to the 30 T cell receptor beta chains below, sequenced in a study of CD8 T cells in ankylosing spondylitis. TCRdb reanalysed the 5' RACE reads using MiXCR and keeps one entry per CDR3 protein. There are 30,000 to 40,000 distinct CDR3 sequences in the sample; less than 4% occur only once, and 2.5% to 3% lies in the top ten. The specimen was blood, either unsorted or a sorted T cell fraction (not recorded which). The receptors were sampled from a male donor with ankylosing spondylitis or in good health (not recorded which).

This clonotype was seen repeatedly, ten times or more. In DNA, the CDR3 is TGTGCCAGCAGCGTAGAGGATAATTCACCCCTCCACTTT. Its protein product is CASSVEDNSPLHF. This sequence joins TRBV9 and TRBJ1-6; D is ambiguous. Germline-derived CDR1 and CDR2 are SGDLS and YYNGEE. CDR3 size: 13 residues. With 0 bases removed from V and 5 bases from J, the gap between germline ends came to 3 bases.

The table lists this clonotype with many counts. The genes are TRBV9 and TRBJ2-5, with D uncertain. CDR3 size: 14 residues. V was pared by 0 bases and J by 5 bases, with 11 bases between. Germline CDR1 SGDLS, CDR2 YYNGEE. The CDR3 region is CASSVAARVETQYF. The CDR3 coding sequence is TGTGCCAGCAGCGTAGCGGCCCGAGTCGAGACCCAGTACTTC.

In this sample, this clonotype turned up many times. The J gene is TRBJ2-6, the V gene TRBV9, with D perhaps TRBD1 or TRBD2 (5 bases each). This CDR3 is built from 17 residues. The ends were cut back, 6 bases at V and 0 bases at J, with 16 bases in the middle. The germline V gene encodes CDR1 SGDLS and CDR2 YYNGEE. The CDR3 loop is CASTQNWGNSGANVLTF. The DNA for the CDR3 is TGTGCCAGCACCCAAAATTGGGGGAACTCTGGGGCCAACGTCCTGACTTTC.

This clonotype has a count of ten or more. V and J are TRBV9 and TRBJ1-5, with 8 bases identical to TRBD1. Germline CDR1 SGDLS, CDR2 YYNGEE. Trimming cost V 0 bases and J 5 bases; bases outside gene matches: 4. This CDR3 has 15 residues. CDR3 sequence reads: CASSVGQGRDQPQHF. The CDR3, as DNA: TGTGCCAGCAGCGTAGGACAGGGGAGAGATCAGCCCCAGCATTTT. Looking up the rest from reference TRBV9 and TRBJ1-5 gives the full variable domain: DSGVTQTPKHLITATGQRVTLRCSPRSGDLSVYWYQQSLDQGLQFLIQYYNGEERAKGNILERFSAQQFPDLHSELNLSSLELGDSALYFCASSVGQGRDQPQHFGDGTRLSIL.

This clonotype was observed at least ten times. The chain combines TRBV9 with TRBJ2-1, with TRBD1 as a possible D gene (6 bases). Germline V gene data show CDR1 as SGDLS and CDR2 as YYNGEE. Trimming cost V 3 bases and J 10 bases, with 11 bases left between them. The CDR3 has 12 residues. The CDR3 loop reads CASSDRVEEQFF. The CDR3 nucleotides read TGTGCCAGCAGCGACAGGGTTGAGGAGCAGTTCTTC. Variable domain in full (rest from reference TRBV9 and TRBJ2-1): DSGVTQTPKHLITATGQRVTLRCSPRSGDLSVYWYQQSLDQGLQFLIQYYNGEERAKGNILERFSAQQFPDLHSELNLSSLELGDSALYFCASSDRVEEQFFGPGTRLTVL.

This clonotype was counted many times. The germline gene is not matched at one end of the junction; a read error may be the cause. CDR3: CTSSALGAGYNEQFF. In nucleotides, the CDR3 is TGTACCAGCAGCGCCTTAGGGGCGGGGTACAATGAGCAGTTCTTC. The V call is TRBV9, the J call TRBJ2-1; D might be TRBD2 (6 bases). The CDR3 runs to 15 residues. CDR1 is SGDLS, CDR2 YYNGEE, per germline.

This clonotype was seen at least ten times. The V and J genes are TRBV9 and TRBJ2-1; TRBD1 might be the D (6 bases). The CDR3 is 17 residues long. The V and J ends lost 1 base and 3 bases respectively, with 17 bases between them. Germline CDR1 is SGDLS and CDR2 is YYNGEE. CDR3: CASSVWSSGALYNEQFF. As DNA, the CDR3 is TGTGCCAGCAGCGTATGGTCCTCAGGGGCTCTCTACAATGAGCAGTTCTTC.

In its sample, this clonotype was seen many times. The chain carries TRBV9 and TRBJ2-1, with unresolved D. CDR3 size: 15 residues. The germline gives CDR1 SGDLS, CDR2 YYNGEE. Trimming cost V 3 bases and J 4 bases, with 14 bases left between them. The CDR3 loop reads CASSDQLPPYNEQFF. CDR3 bases: TGTGCCAGCAGCGACCAGTTACCCCCATACAATGAGCAGTTCTTC.

This chain connects TRBV9 to TRBJ1-5, with D perhaps TRBD1 (5 bases). Germline CDR1 and CDR2: SGDLS and YYNGEE. The CDR3 has 15 residues. Trimming removed 0 bases at V and 8 bases at J, with 15 bases between. CDR3 nucleotide sequence: TGTGCCAGCAGCGTAGGCCAAGGGGCCATAGAGCCCCAGCATTTT. Translated, it gives CASSVGQGAIEPQHF.

This clonotype was counted many times. V usage is TRBV9 and J usage is TRBJ2-2, with D possibly being TRBD1 or TRBD2 (7 bases each). The germline gives CDR1 SGDLS, CDR2 YYNGEE. This CDR3 has 21 amino acids. V was clipped by 4 bases and J by 0 bases, with 28 bases between them. The CDR3 nucleotides read TGTGCCAGCAGCCCAGCCGGGACAGTACTAGCGAGCAGCGCGAACACCGGGGAGCTGTTTTTT. Translating gives CASSPAGTVLASSANTGELFF.

In its sample, this clonotype was seen many times. The chain joins TRBV9 to TRBJ2-2, with 7 positions matching TRBD2. This CDR3 has 15 amino acids. Germline V gene sequence: CDR1 SGDLS, CDR2 YYNGEE. V was clipped by 0 bases and J by 7 bases; unmatched bases: 6. The CDR3 here is CASSVGLAGNGELFF. DNA for the CDR3: TGTGCCAGCAGCGTAGGACTAGCTGGAAACGGGGAGCTGTTTTTT.

This clonotype was seen ten or more times. The V gene is TRBV9, the J gene TRBJ1-6, with D hard to call. The V and J ends lost 0 bases and 10 bases respectively, with 17 bases between them. The CDR3 consists of 16 residues. Germline loops: CDR1 SGDLS, CDR2 YYNGEE. CDR3 region: CASSVAAAATRSPLHF. CDR3 DNA: TGTGCCAGCAGCGTAGCGGCAGCAGCCACCAGGTCACCCCTCCACTTT.

This clonotype was detected ten times or more. V usage is TRBV9 and J usage is TRBJ2-3; D might be TRBD2 (5 bases). The V end lost 0 bases, the J end lost 2 bases, and 10 bases lay between the germline ends. Per the germline V gene, CDR1 is SGDLS and CDR2 is YYNGEE. The CDR3 spans 15 residues. The CDR3 nucleotides read TGTGCCAGCAGCGTAGGGAGGACGAACACAGATACGCAGTATTTT. This codes for CASSVGRTNTDTQYF.

The table lists this clonotype with many counts. The chain combines TRBV9 with TRBJ2-3; D remains ambiguous. The germline V gene has CDR1 SGDLS and CDR2 YYNGEE. Trimming took off 3 bases at V and 4 bases at J, with 12 bases between the two ends. This CDR3 has 14 amino acids. CDR3 sequence: CASSADGSADTQYF. As DNA, the CDR3 is TGTGCCAGCAGCGCGGACGGATCCGCAGATACGCAGTATTTT.

This clonotype appeared many times. The CDR3 reads CASSVAPPGTSSLTADTQYF. The CDR3 DNA reads as TGTGCCAGCAGCGTAGCGCCCCCCGGGACTAGCTCTCTTACGGCAGATACGCAGTATTTT. The rearrangement uses TRBV9 and TRBJ2-3; 9 bases are shared with TRBD2. The CDR3 has 20 residues. Germline V gene sequence: CDR1 SGDLS, CDR2 YYNGEE. The junction had 18 bases not matched to a gene; V was cut back by 0 bases and J by 4 bases.

For this clonotype: The CDR3 end shows no conserved phenylalanine or tryptophan, and so a read error is likely. The chain couples TRBV9 to TRBJ2-5, with unresolved D. V lost 0 bases and J lost 2, with 8 bases in between. Per germline, CDR1 SGDLS and CDR2 YYNGEE. This CDR3 has 14 amino acids. This chain's CDR3 is CASSVAQLQETQYL. In DNA form, the CDR3 reads TGTGCCAGCAGCGTAGCTCAACTTCAAGAGACCCAGTACCTC.

At least ten counts were recorded for this clonotype. This chain connects TRBV9 to TRBJ2-1; 7 bases match TRBD1. CDR1 and CDR2 (germline): SGDLS, YYNGEE. The V gene end was trimmed by 0 bases and the J gene end by 5 bases; junction bases not matched to a gene: 2. The CDR3 has 14 residues. CDR3 nucleotides: TGTGCCAGCAGCGTAGCGGGACAGAACAATGAGCAGTTCTTC. This sequence encodes CASSVAGQNNEQFF.

The sample holds many counts of this clonotype. The chain employs TRBV9 and TRBJ2-5; 9 bases agree with TRBD1. Germline CDR1 and CDR2: SGDLS and YYNGEE. J gave up 5 bases and V 4 bases, and 6 bases lay outside the gene matches. The CDR3 consists of 14 residues. The CDR3 nucleotides read TGTGCCAGCAGCCCGCGACAGGGGGGCGAGACCCAGTACTTC. Protein product: CASSPRQGGETQYF.

This clonotype was seen many times. V is TRBV9 and J is TRBJ2-1; 11 bases fit TRBD2. The CDR3 spans 14 residues. The V and J ends lost 2 bases and 7 bases, in that order; junction bases with no gene match: 2. CDR1 SGDLS and CDR2 YYNGEE come from the germline V gene. The CDR3 nucleotides are TGTGCCAGCAGCGTGACTAGCGGGATTAATGAGCAGTTCTTC. Encoded protein: CASSVTSGINEQFF.

There are many counts of this clonotype. The V and J genes are TRBV9 and TRBJ1-1; no clear D. Germline CDR1 and CDR2: SGDLS and YYNGEE. The CDR3 length is 14 residues. V gave up 4 bases and J gave up 1 base, with 11 bases separating them. As DNA, the CDR3 is TGTGCCAGCAGCCCGGGTCCCGGGAACACTGAAGCTTTCTTT. It specifies CASSPGPGNTEAFF.

This clonotype came up many times. This chain uses TRBV9 with TRBJ1-6; no firm D call. There are 13 residues in the CDR3. The V end was cut by 0 bases, the J end by 7 bases, with 5 bases between. CDR1 is SGDLS, CDR2 YYNGEE, per germline. The CDR3 coding sequence is TGTGCCAGCAGCGTAGTATGGAATTCACCCCTCCACTTT. It translates to CASSVVWNSPLHF.

This clonotype was picked up many times. The V call is TRBV9, the J call TRBJ2-3, with TRBD2 matching 7 bases. CDR3 length: 15 amino acids. Trimming took 0 bases from V and 1 from J; bases not matched to a gene: 2. Per the germline V gene, CDR1 is SGDLS and CDR2 is YYNGEE. The CDR3 sequence: CASSVVAGGTDTQYF. The DNA for the CDR3 is TGTGCCAGCAGCGTAGTGGCGGGAGGCACAGATACGCAGTATTTT.

This clonotype was seen many times. The chain employs TRBV9 and TRBJ2-3; maybe TRBD2 (5 bases). Germline V gene sequence: CDR1 SGDLS, CDR2 YYNGEE. This CDR3 has 15 amino acids. V was shortened by 4 bases and J by 2 bases, with 14 bases between the two germline ends. The CDR3 reads CASSLGAEPTDTQYF. The DNA of the CDR3 is TGTGCCAGCAGCCTGGGAGCAGAACCCACAGATACGCAGTATTTT.

This clonotype is medium-sized in the sample. The genes are TRBV9 and TRBJ2-1; D call uncertain. In germline, CDR1 is SGDLS, CDR2 YYNGEE. This CDR3 comprises 13 residues. Trimming took off 2 bases at V and 5 bases at J, with 8 bases between the two ends. The CDR3 coding sequence is TGTGCCAGCAGCGTGACGGTTAACAATGAGCAGTTCTTC. It translates to CASSVTVNNEQFF.

This clonotype was recorded at least ten times. CDR3 nucleotides: TGTGCCAGCAGCGTGACAGGGGACTATAATTCACCCCTCCACTTT. Translated: CASSVTGDYNSPLHF. V is TRBV9 and J is TRBJ1-6; 8 bases are a match to TRBD1. The V gene's germline CDR1 is SGDLS and CDR2 YYNGEE. This CDR3 has 15 amino acids. V trimming: 2 bases; J trimming: 3 bases; junction bases outside the gene matches: 1.

This clonotype was seen ten or more times. This chain joins TRBV9 and TRBJ2-2; D might be TRBD2 (6 bases). Deletions cut 4 bases from V and 0 bases from J, with 19 bases between. Germline CDR1 is SGDLS and CDR2 is YYNGEE. The CDR3 is made up of 18 amino acids. The CDR3 loop is CASSPPPSAGSNTGELFF. The CDR3 region has the DNA TGTGCCAGCAGCCCCCCACCTAGCGCGGGGTCGAACACCGGGGAGCTGTTTTTT.

This clonotype showed up many times. The chain's CDR3 is CASIGTSGSGEQFF. CDR3 bases: TGTGCCAGCATCGGGACTAGCGGGAGCGGTGAGCAGTTCTTC. The genes are TRBV9 and TRBJ2-1; TRBD2 matches at 14 bases. V gave up 6 bases and J gave up 9 bases; unmatched junction bases: 5. Germline V gene data show CDR1 as SGDLS and CDR2 as YYNGEE. The CDR3 loop spans 14 amino acids. Using reference TRBV9 and TRBJ2-1 for the parts outside the CDR3, the full variable domain is DSGVTQTPKHLITATGQRVTLRCSPRSGDLSVYWYQQSLDQGLQFLIQYYNGEERAKGNILERFSAQQFPDLHSELNLSSLELGDSALYFCASIGTSGSGEQFFGPGTRLTVL.

This clonotype appeared many times. The chain has TRBV9 and TRBJ2-1; 8 nucleotides align to TRBD1. The CDR3 runs to 15 residues. The germline V gene has CDR1 SGDLS and CDR2 YYNGEE. V was pared by 0 bases and J by 5 bases, with 4 bases of the junction left unmatched. CDR3 nucleotides: TGTGCCAGCAGCGTAGTCGGGACAGGAGACAATGAGCAGTTCTTC. It translates to CASSVVGTGDNEQFF.

This clonotype was found many times. V is TRBV9 and J is TRBJ1-2; D is possibly TRBD1 (6 bases). The CDR3 runs 14 residues. Germline assignment: CDR1 SGDLS and CDR2 YYNGEE. Trimming removed 5 bases at V and 8 bases at J, with 19 bases between. The CDR3, as DNA: TGTGCCAGCAGTGCACCTACTACAGGGAAAGGCTACACCTTC. Translating gives CASSAPTTGKGYTF.

This clonotype has at least ten counts. This rearrangement joins TRBV9 to TRBJ2-6; D possibly matches TRBD1 or TRBD2 (5 bases each). Trimming shortened V by 1 base and J by 2 bases, and 10 bases separated the two germline ends. The germline V gene has CDR1 SGDLS and CDR2 YYNGEE. This CDR3 has 16 amino acids. In DNA, the CDR3 is TGTGCCAGCAGCGTATCCGGGACCCCTGGGGCCAACGTCCTGACTTTC. It yields the protein CASSVSGTPGANVLTF.